This note documents a single TCR beta chain sequence. The CDR3 loop spans 15 amino acids. Trimming took 4 bases from V and 5 from J; bases not matched to a gene: 10. The germline V gene encodes CDR1 MGHRA and CDR2 YSYEKL. Profiled with immunoSEQ multiplex PCR; TCRdb holds only in-frame clones, not every one. This table holds around 72,000 clones, 91% found once. This record comes from a study of technical replicates of blood from several donors. The chain links TRBV4-1 to TRBJ2-7; 8 bases are shared with TRBD2. This sequence originates from a human donor in good health. Some clones in this sample may be carry-over from other donors' samples. The specimen sequenced was T cells isolated from PBMCs. This CDR3 is CASSLSSGRAHEQYF. As DNA, the CDR3 is TGCGCCAGCAGCCTGTCGTCCGGGAGGGCCCACGAGCAGTACTTC.